One and the same sample provided the 11 T cell receptor beta chains below, sequenced in a study of T cell repertoires in cytomegalovirus infection. The antigens of these receptors remain unknown. TCRdb called the reads again in MiXCR, with one record for every CDR3 protein. The sample lists some 900,000 distinct CDR3 sequences; less than 35% were seen once. The sequencing used cultured CD8+ T cells from PBMCs, collected from culture after CMV antigen stimulation. The receptors originated from a human donor in good health (CMV status not recorded). Some clones in this sample may be carry-over from other donors' samples.

This chain links TRBV10-3 with TRBJ2-2; D tentatively fits TRBD1 or TRBD2 (5 bases each). The germline gives CDR1 ENHRY, CDR2 SYGVKD. CDR3 length: 13 amino acids. Deletions cut 10 bases from V and 0 bases from J, with 9 bases between. CDR3 DNA: TGTGCCACGGGGACCCCGAACACCGGGGAGCTGTTTTTT. Its translation: CATGTPNTGELFF.

In its sample, this clonotype was seen a few times. The chain recombines TRBV27 with TRBJ2-7, with D possibly being TRBD2 (6 bases). This CDR3 has 12 residues. Germline V gene data show CDR1 as MNHEY and CDR2 as SMNVEV (reference sequence). The V and J ends lost 2 bases and 6 bases respectively, with 8 bases between them. CDR3 residues: CASSLRGGEQYF. The CDR3 region has the DNA TGTGCCAGCAGTTTACGGGGAGGCGAGCAGTACTTC.

The gene calls are TRBV15 and TRBJ2-1; 13 bases agree with TRBD2. Germline V gives CDR1 LNHNV, CDR2 YYDKDF (reference sequence). V was pared by 5 bases and J by 9 bases, with 7 bases of the junction left unmatched. CDR3 size: 15 residues. The CDR3 DNA is TGTGCCACCAGCTCACCGGGACTAGCGGGGCCTGAGCAGTTCTTC. Its translation: CATSSPGLAGPEQFF. The variable domain in full, completed from reference TRBV15 and TRBJ2-1, reads DAMVIQNPRYQVTQFGKPVTLSCSQTLNHNVMYWYQQKSSQAPKLLFHYYDKDFNNEADTPDNFQSRRPNTSFCFLDIRSPGLGDTAMYLCATSSPGLAGPEQFFGPGTRLTVL.

This clonotype was observed a handful of times. The genes are TRBV7-9 and TRBJ2-3; TRBD2 matches at 10 bases. CDR1 and CDR2 from the germline V gene are SEHNR and FQNEAQ (reference sequence). Losses at the gene ends were 6 bases for V and 2 bases for J; bases not matched to a gene: 8. The CDR3 is 16 residues long. The CDR3 region is CASRQLAGTFTDTQYF. The DNA for the CDR3 is TGTGCCAGCAGGCAACTAGCGGGGACCTTCACAGATACGCAGTATTTT.

The rearrangement uses TRBV9 and TRBJ2-2; D perhaps matches TRBD1 (6 bases). Trimming took 4 bases from V and 7 from J, leaving 17 bases between them. Germline V gene sequence: CDR1 SGDLS, CDR2 YYNGEE. The CDR3 runs 15 residues. CDR3 nucleotides: TGTGCCAGCAGCCCCTACAGGGAATTTGTCGGGGAGCTGTTTTTT. Translation: CASSPYREFVGELFF. Full variable domain (missing parts from reference TRBV9 and TRBJ2-2): DSGVTQTPKHLITATGQRVTLRCSPRSGDLSVYWYQQSLDQGLQFLIQYYNGEERAKGNILERFSAQQFPDLHSELNLSSLELGDSALYFCASSPYREFVGELFFGEGSRLTVL.

The table lists this clonotype with many counts. The chain links TRBV19 to TRBJ2-1; 8 nucleotides agree with TRBD1. The V gene end was trimmed by 7 bases and the J gene end by 2 bases; junction bases not matched to a gene: 10. Germline V gene sequence: CDR1 LNHDA, CDR2 SQIVND (reference sequence). There are 16 residues in the CDR3. The DNA for the CDR3 is TGTGCCAGTACCTCGCACGACAGGGGAGCCTACAATGAGCAGTTCTTC. Its protein is CASTSHDRGAYNEQFF.

The chain links TRBV16 to TRBJ1-1; D possibly corresponds to TRBD1 (5 bases). V was shortened by 4 bases and J by 1 base, with 13 bases between the two germline ends. Germline-derived CDR1 and CDR2 are KGHSY and FQNENV. The CDR3 contains 15 residues. CDR3 sequence: CASSPWRGTNTEAFF. CDR3 DNA: TGTGCCAGCAGCCCATGGAGGGGCACGAACACTGAAGCTTTCTTT.

This clonotype showed up just a few times. The V gene is TRBV5-1, the J gene TRBJ1-1; D may be TRBD1 (5 bases). Trimming took off 2 bases at V and 8 bases at J, with 10 bases between the two ends. From germline, CDR1 is SGHRS and CDR2 YFSETQ. The CDR3 has 12 amino acids. CDR3 bases: TGCGCCAGCAGCTTAGGGGAGAGAGAAGCTTTCTTT. Translated, it gives CASSLGEREAFF.

The V gene is TRBV15, the J gene TRBJ2-2, with 9 nucleotides matching TRBD1. J lost 3 bases, V lost 5 bases, and 4 bases had no gene match. This CDR3 has 15 residues. Germline values: CDR1 LNHNV, CDR2 YYDKDF (reference sequence). DNA for the CDR3: TGTGCCACCAGCCGGACAGGGGCAGACACCGGGGAGCTGTTTTTT. This translates into CATSRTGADTGELFF.

The chain links TRBV2 to TRBJ2-7; D is perhaps TRBD2 (6 bases). The CDR3 extends over 13 amino acids. V was pared by 0 bases and J by 6 bases, with 9 bases between. The germline V gene encodes CDR1 SNHLY and CDR2 FYNNEI. In DNA form, the CDR3 reads TGTGCCAGCAGTGAAGCGGGGGGTGGCGAGCAGTACTTC. Translated, it gives CASSEAGGGEQYF.

This clonotype was observed a few times. V usage is TRBV6-2 or TRBV6-3 and J usage is TRBJ2-5, with 7 bases that match TRBD1. V was pared by 6 bases and J by 1 base, with 11 bases of the junction left unmatched. CDR3 length equals 16 residues. CDR1 MNHEY and CDR2 SVGEGT come from the germline V gene. The CDR3 protein is CASRTYEGAFQETQYF. CDR3 coding DNA: TGTGCCAGCAGGACCTACGAGGGGGCCTTCCAAGAGACCCAGTACTTC.